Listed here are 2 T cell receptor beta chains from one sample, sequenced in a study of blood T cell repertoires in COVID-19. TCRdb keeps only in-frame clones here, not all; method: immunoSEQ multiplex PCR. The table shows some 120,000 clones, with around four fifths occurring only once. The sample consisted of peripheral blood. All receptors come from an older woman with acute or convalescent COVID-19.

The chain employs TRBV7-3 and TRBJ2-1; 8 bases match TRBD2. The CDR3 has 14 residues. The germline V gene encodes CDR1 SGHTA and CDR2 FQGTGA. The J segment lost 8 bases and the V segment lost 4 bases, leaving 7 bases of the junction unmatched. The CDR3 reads CASSYLRGGHEQFF. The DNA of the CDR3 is TGTGCCAGCAGCTACCTCCGGGGGGGTCATGAGCAGTTCTTC. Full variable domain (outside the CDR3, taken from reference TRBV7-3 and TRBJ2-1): GAGVSQTPSNKVTEKGKYVELRCDPISGHTALYWYRQSLGQGPEFLIYFQGTGAADDSGLPNDRFFAVRPEGSVSTLKIQRTERGDSAVYLCASSYLRGGHEQFFGPGTRLTVL.

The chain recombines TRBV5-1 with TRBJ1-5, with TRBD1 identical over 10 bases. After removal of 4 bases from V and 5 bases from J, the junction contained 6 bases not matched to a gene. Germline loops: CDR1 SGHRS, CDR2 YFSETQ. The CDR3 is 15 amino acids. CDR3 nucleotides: TGCGCCAGCAGCGCCACCGGGACAGGGGATCAGCCCCAGCATTTT. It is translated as CASSATGTGDQPQHF.